These T cell receptor beta chains were read from a single sample in a study of identical twins. TCRdb used MiXCR to reprocess the 5' RACE reads, holding one entry per CDR3 protein. The repertoire has a few hundred thousand distinct CDR3 sequences, approximately 25% of them found once; the top ten carry roughly 2.8%. This sample was shared with a second study, whose subject was T cells expressing NK-cell markers.

Sequenced sample: CD4+ T cells sorted from blood. Receptors originate from a woman between 18 and 30 years old in good health. The CDR3 runs from the conserved cysteine through the conserved F or W. A D gene is named only where the DNA matches it firmly. Rows give clone size only sometimes, using once, few, many, or a class for an expanded clone.

-	TRBD2	TRBV19	TRBJ2-1	TGTGCCAGTAGTAAGGGACTAGCGGCCTACAATGAGCAGTTCTTC	CASSKGLAAYNEQFF
-	-	TRBV6-5	TRBJ1-1	TGTGCCAGCAGTTCGAGGGCCGCTGAAGCTTTCTTT	CASSSRAAEAFF
-	-	TRBV7-2	TRBJ2-7	TGTGCCAGCAGCTTAGCAGTGGCAGCCTACGAGCAGTACTTC	CASSLAVAAYEQYF
-	-	TRBV5-4	TRBJ2-7	TGTGCCAGCCAAATCGGACGCGAGGGGGTCTACGAGCAGTACTTC	CASQIGREGVYEQYF
few	-	TRBV20-1	TRBJ2-2	TGCAGTGCTAGAGATCGACAGCTTTCTCCGAACACCGGGGAGCTGTTTTTT	CSARDRQLSPNTGELFF
-	TRBD1	TRBV18	TRBJ2-1	TGTGCCAGCTCACCACGGGACAGGGATACTTACAATGAGCAGTTCTTC	CASSPRDRDTYNEQFF
few	-	TRBV12-3/TRBV12-4	TRBJ2-3	TGTGCCAGCAGTTTAGGAGGAGGATCAGATACGCAGTATTTT	CASSLGGGSDTQYF
few	-	TRBV7-2	TRBJ1-4	TGTGCCAGCAGCTTCGGTGATAGGGATAATGAAAAACTGTTTTTT	CASSFGDRDNEKLFF
-	-	TRBV7-6	TRBJ2-7	TGTGCCAGCAGCATTCGGGACAACGCCATAGACGAGCAGTACTTC	CASSIRDNAIDEQYF
-	-	TRBV3-1	TRBJ2-5	TGTGCCAGCAGCCACTCGACCGGTACAGAGACCCAGTACTTC	CASSHSTGTETQYF
-	-	TRBV4-1	TRBJ2-7	TGCGCCAGCAGCCAAGTCGGGGGTCAGGGTGGCGAGCAGTACTTC	CASSQVGGQGGEQYF
many	-	TRBV5-1	TRBJ1-2	TGCGCCAGCAGCTTGGCAGGGGACTATGGCTACACCTTC	CASSLAGDYGYTF
-	TRBD2	TRBV5-1	TRBJ2-1	TGCGCCAGCCGGGAGGGAGTGCGTGACTACAATGAGCAGTTCTTC	CASREGVRDYNEQFF
-	-	TRBV6-5	TRBJ2-1	TGTGCCAGCAGTTACAGGCTATCCAATGAGCAGTTCTTC	CASSYRLSNEQFF
many	-	TRBV18	TRBJ2-1	TGTGCCAGCTCACCACCGGCTTACGGGCTGTTCTTC	CASSPPAYGLFF
-	-	TRBV7-6	TRBJ2-3	TGTGCCAGCAGCTTTCGGGACGACACAGATACGCAGTATTTT	CASSFRDDTDTQYF
-	TRBD1	TRBV6-1	TRBJ2-3	TGTGCCAGCAGTGATCGGGGACAGGTGTACACAGATACGCAGTATTTT	CASSDRGQVYTDTQYF
few	-	TRBV2	TRBJ1-5	TGTGCCAGCAGTGAAGAAGGTTCAGGTTATCAGCCCCAGCATTTT	CASSEEGSGYQPQHF
few	-	TRBV5-1	TRBJ2-1	TGCGCCAGCAAGGCGGACCTCTCCTACAATGAGCAGTTCTTC	CASKADLSYNEQFF
few	TRBD2	TRBV11-2	TRBJ2-7	TGTGCCAGCAGCTTAGTAATTAGCGGGATGATCCCCCTCGAGCAGTACTTC	CASSLVISGMIPLEQYF
-	TRBD2	TRBV12-5	TRBJ2-7	TGTGCTAGTGGTTTGGTACTAGTGGGACTAGCGGGATCCGGAGAGCAGTACTTC	CASGLVLVGLAGSGEQYF
-	-	TRBV5-6	TRBJ2-7	TGTGCCAGCAGCTTGGGACTAACTGTCTCCTACGAGCAGTACTTC	CASSLGLTVSYEQYF
few	TRBD2	TRBV11-1	TRBJ2-1	TGTGCCAGCAGCCCACCTTTACTCGGAGCGGGGGCCTACAATGAGCAGTTCTTC	CASSPPLLGAGAYNEQFF
few	TRBD1	TRBV12-3/TRBV12-4	TRBJ1-2	TGTGCCAGCAGTTTGATGGGACAGGGGGAAGGCTACACCTTC	CASSLMGQGEGYTF
once	-	TRBV20-1	TRBJ2-3	TGCAGTGCTAGAGCGTACATTCCTAGCACAGATACGCAGTATTTT	CSARAYIPSTDTQYF
few	TRBD1	TRBV20-1	TRBJ1-1	TGCAGTGCTAGAGACGGCCACAGGGGGACTGAACCTTTCTTT	CSARDGHRGTEPFF
-	-	TRBV24-1	TRBJ2-5	TGTGCCACCAGTGATCCAGCCGGGACCCCGGAGACCCAGTACTTC	CATSDPAGTPETQYF
many	-	TRBV20-1	TRBJ1-4	TGCAGTCCCAGCACTGCCGAAAAACTGTTTTTT	CSPSTAEKLFF
many	-	TRBV6-5	TRBJ1-1	TGTGCCAGCAGTTACTCTAGTAACATGAACACTGAAGCTTTCTTT	CASSYSSNMNTEAFF
few	TRBD2	TRBV5-1	TRBJ2-1	TGCGCCAGCAGCCCAAACGGACTAGCGGACAATGAGCAGTTCTTC	CASSPNGLADNEQFF
few	-	TRBV6-1	TRBJ1-3	TGTGCCACCGCGAAAGGAACCAGAAACACCATATATTTT	CATAKGTRNTIYF
few	TRBD2	TRBV10-1	TRBJ2-7	TGCGCCAGCAGTGAGGGTACTAGCGGGAGCTACGAGCAGTACTTC	CASSEGTSGSYEQYF
few	TRBD1	TRBV15	TRBJ1-1	TGTGCCACCAGCACTCTCAGGGGGGGGTACACTGAAGCTTTCTTT	CATSTLRGGYTEAFF
-	-	TRBV5-1	TRBJ2-7	TGCGCCAGCAGCTTGGATGGGAACTCCTACGAGCAGTACTTC	CASSLDGNSYEQYF
few	-	TRBV11-2	TRBJ1-2	TGTGCCAGCAGCTTAGAACCCTCGACGCCTGGTGGCTACACCTTC	CASSLEPSTPGGYTF
few	TRBD2	TRBV9	TRBJ2-7	TGTGCCAGCAGCGTTGAGGGAGGGCCCTACGAGCAGTACTTC	CASSVEGGPYEQYF
-	-	TRBV29-1	TRBJ2-3	TGCAGCGTTGAAGATCTTTTGGGAAGGGCGAGCACAGATACGCAGTATTTT	CSVEDLLGRASTDTQYF
-	TRBD2	TRBV6-1	TRBJ2-5	TGTGCCAGCAGTCCCGGACTAGCGGGACCTCTTGGGGAGACCCAGTACTTC	CASSPGLAGPLGETQYF
-	-	TRBV12-3/TRBV12-4	TRBJ2-5	TGTGCCAGCGGCTCCGAGGTGGAGACCCAGTACTTC	CASGSEVETQYF
few	TRBD1	TRBV14	TRBJ1-6	TGTGCCAGCAGCCCCTATCTGACAGGGGGATCACCCCTCCACTTT	CASSPYLTGGSPLHF
few	TRBD2	TRBV12-3/TRBV12-4	TRBJ2-3	TGTGCCAGCCGGGGACTACCCATAGATACGCAGTATTTT	CASRGLPIDTQYF
-	-	TRBV27	TRBJ1-1	TGTGCCAGCAGTTTCTCCGGTTTGGGCACTGAAGCTTTCTTT	CASSFSGLGTEAFF
-	-	TRBV10-1	TRBJ2-7	TGCGCCAGCAGTGAGTCGAAGATGGGGCTGGGAGCCTACGAGCAGTACTTC	CASSESKMGLGAYEQYF
few	-	TRBV28	TRBJ2-1	TGTGCCAGCAGCCCATACGGGACCAGAGGTGAGCAGTTCTTC	CASSPYGTRGEQFF
-	-	TRBV4-1	TRBJ2-5	TGCGCCAGCAGCCACGAAGGGACAGAGACCCAGTACTTC	CASSHEGTETQYF
few	TRBD2	TRBV24-1	TRBJ2-1	TGTGCCACCAGTGTTCAAGACCCGGGACTAGCGGGGATAGACCCCTACAATGAGCAGTTCTTC	CATSVQDPGLAGIDPYNEQFF
-	TRBD1	TRBV12-3/TRBV12-4	TRBJ1-1	TGTGCCAGCAACTTTCGGACAGGCAAAAACACTGAAGCTTTCTTT	CASNFRTGKNTEAFF
few	TRBD2	TRBV24-1	TRBJ2-1	TGTGCCACCAGTGTCCCCTCCGCGGGGGGTATCTACAATGAGCAGTTCTTC	CATSVPSAGGIYNEQFF
-	-	TRBV6-6	TRBJ2-1	TGTGCCAGCAGTTACAATCGTATTGAGCAGTTCTTC	CASSYNRIEQFF
few	-	TRBV27	TRBJ1-3	TGTGCCAGCAGTTTTGGGGAGGGAAACACCATATATTTT	CASSFGEGNTIYF
-	TRBD1	TRBV4-2	TRBJ1-5	TGTGCCAGCAGCGCTCGGGACAGGGGGCGCGAACAGCCCCAGCATTTT	CASSARDRGREQPQHF
-	-	TRBV20-1	TRBJ2-3	TGCAGTGCTCGGCGCCTCTTTAGGGGAATGGAGGATACGCAGTATTTT	CSARRLFRGMEDTQYF
-	TRBD2	TRBV20-1	TRBJ2-1	TGCAGTGCTAGAGTCCAGCGGGGGATGAGTGAGCAGTTCTTC	CSARVQRGMSEQFF
-	TRBD1	TRBV5-1	TRBJ1-1	TGCGCCAGCAGCTTTGGGGACAGGGGATCTGAAGCTTTCTTT	CASSFGDRGSEAFF
-	TRBD2	TRBV2	TRBJ2-3	TGTGCCACAACTAGCGGGGGGGGCCCAGATACGCAGTATTTT	CATTSGGGPDTQYF
-	-	TRBV7-2	TRBJ1-1	TGTGCCAGCAGCCCCTTCGGAACAGCGAACACTGAAGCTTTCTTT	CASSPFGTANTEAFF
few	TRBD1	TRBV9	TRBJ1-4	TGTGCCAGCAGCGTAGGACAGGGGAGTGAAAAACTGTTTTTT	CASSVGQGSEKLFF